This T cell receptor (beta chain) was found in a study of blood T cell repertoires in COVID-19. Per the original data handling: Reference gene primer amplification gave estimated nucleated cell counts. Measured with immunoSEQ multiplex PCR; TCRdb has only the in-frame clones, and not every one. V and J calls and clone size are given by that table; D and trimming were obtained from the DNA. There are 360,000 or so clones in the sample; roughly nine tenths occur only once, and approximately 4.1% lies in the top ten. Patients at the Seattle site were enrolled during active infection and followed longitudinally. With 4 bases clipped from V and 6 bases from J, the junction kept 5 bases outside the gene matches. Germline CDR1 reads SGHTA; CDR2 reads FQGTGA. The length of the CDR3 is 13 residues.

V usage is TRBV7-3 and J usage is TRBJ2-7; TRBD1 matches at 8 bases. The sequence derives from a woman aged 55 to 70 with COVID-19, enrolled during active disease. Sequenced input: peripheral blood. The chain's CDR3 is CASSSTGASEQYF. The CDR3 coding sequence is TGTGCCAGCAGCTCGACAGGGGCTAGCGAGCAGTACTTC.